This TCR beta chain originates from a study of T cells in Graves' hyperthyroidism and ophthalmopathy. Authors of the study amplified TCR beta CDR3 regions from RNA transcripts. The TCR CDR3 first-round RT-PCR relied on the HTBI primer set. Using its own MiXCR run on the multiplex PCR reads, TCRdb lists one record per CDR3 protein. The sample records 560,000 or so distinct CDR3 sequences, around 45% being singletons. Germline CDR1 DFQATT, CDR2 SNEGSKA (reference sequence). There are 13 residues in the CDR3. Between the trimmed V and J ends, which lost 6 bases and 2 bases, there was a span of 13 bases. V usage is TRBV20-1 and J usage is TRBJ2-5, with D perhaps given as TRBD1 or TRBD2 (5 bases each). The source is a woman between 18 and 29 years old with Graves' hyperthyroidism. Sequenced sample: peripheral blood or thyroid tissue (not recorded which). In DNA form, the CDR3 reads TGCAGTGCCGAAGGGACGTTTCAAGAGACCCAGTACTTC. This encodes CSAEGTFQETQYF.